The clone carrying this TCR beta chain has just a few counts. V was cut by 1 base and J by 1 base, with 5 bases left in between. CDR1 is MGHRA, CDR2 YSYEKL, per germline. The CDR3 has 14 amino acids. A second PCR of about 6 to 11 cycles used a sample-barcoded 5' primer and a J-beta primer mix. The template-switch adaptor, which had 12 random nucleotides, put a tag on each cDNA molecule. TCRdb re-called the 5' RACE reads with MiXCR, one entry per CDR3 protein. The repertoire holds about 1.4 million distinct CDR3 sequences, with 45% to 70% as singletons. These data are taken from a study of blood T cells in healthy people across ages.

The chain employs TRBV4-1 and TRBJ1-3, with unresolved D. The receptor comes from a man aged 18-30 years in good health. Sequenced sample: blood. The CDR3 reads CASSQVGSGNTIYF. The CDR3 bases are TGCGCCAGCAGCCAAGTAGGGTCTGGAAACACCATATATTTT.